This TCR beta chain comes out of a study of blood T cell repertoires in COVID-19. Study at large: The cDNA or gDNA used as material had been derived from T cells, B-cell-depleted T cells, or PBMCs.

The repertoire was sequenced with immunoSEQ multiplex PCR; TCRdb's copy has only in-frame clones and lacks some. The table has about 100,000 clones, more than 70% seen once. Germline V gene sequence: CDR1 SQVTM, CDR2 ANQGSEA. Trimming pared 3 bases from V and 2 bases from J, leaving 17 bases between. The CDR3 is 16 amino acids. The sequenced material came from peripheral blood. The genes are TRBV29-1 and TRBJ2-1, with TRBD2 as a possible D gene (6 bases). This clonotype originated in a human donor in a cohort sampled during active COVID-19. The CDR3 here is CSVDETRRRAYNEQFF. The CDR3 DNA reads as TGCAGCGTTGATGAAACACGTAGGAGGGCCTACAATGAGCAGTTCTTC.